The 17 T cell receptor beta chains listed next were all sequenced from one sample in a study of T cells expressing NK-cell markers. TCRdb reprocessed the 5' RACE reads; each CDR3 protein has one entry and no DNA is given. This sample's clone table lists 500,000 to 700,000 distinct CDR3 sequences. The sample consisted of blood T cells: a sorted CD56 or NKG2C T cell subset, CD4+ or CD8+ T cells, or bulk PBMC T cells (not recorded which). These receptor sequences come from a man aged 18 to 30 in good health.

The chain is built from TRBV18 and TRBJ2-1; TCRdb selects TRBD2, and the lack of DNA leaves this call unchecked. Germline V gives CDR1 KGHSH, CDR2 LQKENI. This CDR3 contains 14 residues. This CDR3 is CASSDLTSGQEQFF.

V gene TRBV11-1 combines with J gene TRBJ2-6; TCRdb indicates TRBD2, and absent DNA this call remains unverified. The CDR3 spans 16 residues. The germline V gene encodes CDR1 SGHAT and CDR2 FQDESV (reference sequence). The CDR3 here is CASSLARGAWANVLTF.

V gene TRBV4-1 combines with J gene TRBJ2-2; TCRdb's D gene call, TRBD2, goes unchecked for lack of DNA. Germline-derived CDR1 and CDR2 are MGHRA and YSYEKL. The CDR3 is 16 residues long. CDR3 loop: CASSQGPAGDTGELFF.

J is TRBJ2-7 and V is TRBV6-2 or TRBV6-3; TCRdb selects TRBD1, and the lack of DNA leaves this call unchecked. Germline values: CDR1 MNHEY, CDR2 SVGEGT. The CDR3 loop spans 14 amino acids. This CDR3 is CASSWTGVTYEQYF.

The CDR3 is CSARDFWAGGSYNEQFF. The chain links TRBV20-1 to TRBJ2-1; with no DNA, the TCRdb D assignment of TRBD1 cannot be verified. Germline CDR1 and CDR2: DFQATT and SNEGSKA (reference sequence). This CDR3 spans 17 amino acids.

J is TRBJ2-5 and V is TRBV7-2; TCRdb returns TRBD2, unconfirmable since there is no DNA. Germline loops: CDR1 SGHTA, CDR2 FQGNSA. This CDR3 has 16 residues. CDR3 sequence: CASSPMRASFQETQYF.

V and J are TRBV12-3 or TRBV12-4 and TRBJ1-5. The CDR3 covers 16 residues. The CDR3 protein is CASSFGRSNRNQPQHF.

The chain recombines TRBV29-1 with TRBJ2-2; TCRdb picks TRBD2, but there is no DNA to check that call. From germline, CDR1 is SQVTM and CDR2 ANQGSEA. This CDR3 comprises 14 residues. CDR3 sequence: CSAGTSGSIGELFF.

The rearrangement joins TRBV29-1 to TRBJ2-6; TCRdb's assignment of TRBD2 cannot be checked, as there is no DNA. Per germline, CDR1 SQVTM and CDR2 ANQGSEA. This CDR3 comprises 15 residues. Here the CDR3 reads CSVQEGSSGANVLTF. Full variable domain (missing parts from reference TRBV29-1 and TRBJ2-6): SAVISQKPSRDICQRGTSLTIQCQVDSQVTMMFWYRQQPGQSLTLIATANQGSEATYESGFVIDKFPISRPNLTFSTLTVSNMSPEDSSIYLCSVQEGSSGANVLTFGAGSRLTVL.

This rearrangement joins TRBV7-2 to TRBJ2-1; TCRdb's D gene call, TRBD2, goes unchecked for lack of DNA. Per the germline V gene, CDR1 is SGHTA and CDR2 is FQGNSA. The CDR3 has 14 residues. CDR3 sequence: CASSFGGSNNEQFF.

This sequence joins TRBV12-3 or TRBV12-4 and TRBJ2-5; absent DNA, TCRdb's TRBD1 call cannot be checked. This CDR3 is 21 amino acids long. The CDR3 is CASSLHVGQGLVSRYQETQYF.

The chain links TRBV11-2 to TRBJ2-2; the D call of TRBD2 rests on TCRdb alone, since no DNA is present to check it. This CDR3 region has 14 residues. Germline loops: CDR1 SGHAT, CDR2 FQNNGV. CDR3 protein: CASSHSGSGGELFF.

CDR3 loop: CASRGLNQPQHF. The chain carries TRBV6-2 or TRBV6-3 and TRBJ1-5. The CDR3 loop spans 12 amino acids. CDR1 and CDR2 from the germline V gene are MNHEY and SVGEGT.

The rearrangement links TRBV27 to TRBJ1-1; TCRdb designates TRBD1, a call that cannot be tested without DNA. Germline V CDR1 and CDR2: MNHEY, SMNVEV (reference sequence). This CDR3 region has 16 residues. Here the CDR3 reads CASSLSKGLGNTEAFF.

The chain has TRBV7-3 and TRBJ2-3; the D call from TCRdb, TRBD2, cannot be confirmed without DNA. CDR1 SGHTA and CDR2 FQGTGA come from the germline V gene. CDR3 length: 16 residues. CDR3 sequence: CASSPIIANVWDTQYF.

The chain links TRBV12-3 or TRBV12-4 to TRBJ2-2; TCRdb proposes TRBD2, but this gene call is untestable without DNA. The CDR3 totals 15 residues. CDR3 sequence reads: CASRHSSGSGGELFF.

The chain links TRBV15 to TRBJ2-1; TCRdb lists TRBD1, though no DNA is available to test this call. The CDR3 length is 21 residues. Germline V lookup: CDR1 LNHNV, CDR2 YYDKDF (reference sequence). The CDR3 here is CATSRTLQVEHGAGVDNEQFF.